These 32 T cell receptor beta chains share one sample of origin, sequenced in a study of shared clonotypes between healthy human individuals. Profiling relied on immunoSEQ multiplex PCR, and the TCRdb table lists in-frame clones only, not all of them. The top ten hold more than 1.5% of the sample, which has about 680,000 clones, 55% to 85% seen once. Sample: memory CD4+ T cells sorted from blood. Subset defined: CD45RA-negative fraction. The receptors derive from a woman in her twenties or thirties in good health.

Written as DNA, the CDR3 is TGCAGCGTTGGGGAAGCAACCACGGTGGATACGCAGTATTTT. Its translation is CSVGEATTVDTQYF. The chain employs TRBV29-1 and TRBJ2-3; D not resolved. Trimming took 4 bases from V and 6 from J, leaving 17 bases between them. The CDR3 consists of 14 residues. Germline V gives CDR1 SQVTM, CDR2 ANQGSEA.

The chain joins TRBV6-5 to TRBJ2-7; D might be TRBD1 (6 bases). Trimming left V 5 bases short and J 7 bases short, with 21 bases between. The germline CDR1 and CDR2 sequences are MNHEY and SVGAGI. This CDR3 spans 15 amino acids. This CDR3 is CASSPRSGQIWEQYF. As DNA, the CDR3 is TGTGCCAGCAGTCCCCGATCCGGACAGATCTGGGAGCAGTACTTC.

The chain carries TRBV6-5 and TRBJ2-1; 7 bases map to TRBD2. The V segment lost 2 bases and the J segment 6 bases; nucleotides outside the gene matches: 7. There are 15 residues in the CDR3. CDR1 and CDR2 from the germline V gene are MNHEY and SVGAGI. The CDR3 sequence: CASSYVRTRSNEQFF. The DNA of the CDR3 is TGTGCCAGCAGTTACGTAAGGACTAGATCCAATGAGCAGTTCTTC.

This clone was detected only a few times. The rearrangement uses TRBV28 and TRBJ1-2; D might be TRBD1 (5 bases). The CDR3 spans 14 residues. Trimming stripped 1 base from V and 7 bases from J, with 13 bases between. Germline V gene lookup returns CDR1 MDHEN and CDR2 SYDVKM. DNA of the CDR3: TGTGCCAGCAGTTTATTGGAGACAGACATTGGCTACACCTTC. This translates into CASSLLETDIGYTF.

About this clone: This likely came from a read error, as a far larger clone is one base away. The same CDR3 is also encoded by other DNA sequences in this sample. The chain is built from TRBV6-6 and TRBJ1-1; possible D gene TRBD1, 5 bases. Germline V CDR1 and CDR2: MNHNY, SVGAGI (reference sequence). This CDR3 is built from 13 residues. Trimming removed 8 bases from V and 3 bases from J, with 13 bases in between. The CDR3 coding sequence is TGTGCCAGCTTTAAGGGGAGGGACACTGAAGCTTTCTTT. Protein sequence: CASFKGRDTEAFF.

This sequence joins TRBV7-8 and TRBJ1-4; D remains unclear. CDR3 length: 14 residues. Trimming pared 5 bases from V and 4 bases from J, leaving 11 bases between. Germline V lookup: CDR1 SGHVS, CDR2 FQNEAQ. The CDR3 here is CASSRVLHNEKLFF. CDR3 nucleotides: TGTGCCAGCAGCCGGGTCCTTCATAATGAAAAACTGTTTTTT.

This chain connects TRBV7-3 to TRBJ2-7, with TRBD1 identical over 11 bases. V shed 0 bases and J 2 bases; nucleotides not matched to a gene: 0. The length of the CDR3 is 15 residues. Germline V CDR1 and CDR2: SGHTA, FQGTGA. The CDR3 DNA follows: TGTGCCAGCAGCTTAACGGGACAGGGGGCCTACGAGCAGTACTTC. Protein: CASSLTGQGAYEQYF.

The CDR3 here is CASKPGGGYSNQPQHF. The CDR3 bases are TGTGCCAGTAAACCGGGGGGCGGGTATAGCAATCAGCCCCAGCATTTT. The genes are TRBV19 and TRBJ1-5; TRBD1 might be the D (6 bases). With 7 bases removed from V and 0 bases from J, the gap between germline ends came to 16 bases. Germline assignment: CDR1 LNHDA and CDR2 SQIVND (reference sequence). This CDR3 has 16 residues.

This clone came up a few times. The J gene is TRBJ1-2, the V gene TRBV2; no clear D. V was pared by 4 bases and J by 4 bases, with 4 bases between. This CDR3 has 11 amino acids. Germline assignment: CDR1 SNHLY and CDR2 FYNNEI. CDR3 sequence: CASSVGYGYTF. CDR3 DNA sequence: TGTGCCAGCAGTGTCGGCTATGGCTACACCTTC.

V usage is TRBV7-2 and J usage is TRBJ2-1; TRBD2 matches at 10 bases. The CDR3 extends over 17 amino acids. In germline, CDR1 is SGHTA, CDR2 FQGNSA. After removal of 4 bases from V and 5 bases from J, the junction contained 11 bases not matched to a gene. The CDR3 DNA reads TGTGCCAGCAGCTACGAATTACTAGCGGGAATCCACAATGAGCAGTTCTTC. Its translation: CASSYELLAGIHNEQFF.

CDR3 nucleotide sequence: TGTGCCAGCTCACCAAAACGGCAGGCGAACTCTGGGGCCAACGTCCTGACTTTC. This translates into CASSPKRQANSGANVLTF. This chain connects TRBV18 to TRBJ2-6; D is unclear. The CDR3 length is 18 residues. Germline V gives CDR1 KGHSH, CDR2 LQKENI. Trimming removed 2 bases at V and 0 bases at J, with 14 bases between.

The chain combines TRBV30 with TRBJ1-6, with D possibly TRBD1 on 5 matching bases. Trimming removed 0 bases from V and 13 bases from J, with 19 bases in between. Germline values: CDR1 GTSNPN, CDR2 SVGIG (reference sequence). The length of the CDR3 is 15 residues. The CDR3 loop is CAWSVSGQGTSPLHF. The CDR3 nucleotides are TGTGCCTGGAGTGTCTCCGGGCAGGGAACGTCTCCCCTCCACTTT.

V is TRBV28 and J is TRBJ1-4; the D is unclear. The CDR3 has 16 amino acids. V lost 5 bases and J 0 bases, leaving 13 bases between the germline ends. Germline CDR1 reads MDHEN; CDR2 reads SYDVKM. CDR3 nucleotides: TGTGCCAGCAGTACCAATCCGGGAACAACTAATGAAAAACTGTTTTTT. Translated, it gives CASSTNPGTTNEKLFF.

The CDR3 loop reads CASSSSSGRSYEQYF. DNA for the CDR3: TGTGCCAGCAGCTCCTCTAGCGGGAGGTCCTACGAGCAGTACTTC. This chain links TRBV11-2 with TRBJ2-7; 11 bases fit TRBD2. This CDR3 spans 15 amino acids. Trimming at V came to 4 bases and at J to 1 base, leaving 3 bases not matched to a gene. Germline V lookup: CDR1 SGHAT, CDR2 FQNNGV.

The chain has TRBV2 and TRBJ2-3; a possible D gene is TRBD2 (5 bases). There are 16 residues in the CDR3. The germline V gene has CDR1 SNHLY and CDR2 FYNNEI. Trimming took 6 bases from V and 0 from J, leaving 16 bases between them. CDR3 coding DNA: TGTGCCAGCAGCGAGGGTCCATGGGCTAGCACAGATACGCAGTATTTT. Translating gives CASSEGPWASTDTQYF. The entire variable domain, with the rest obtained from reference TRBV2 and TRBJ2-3, is as follows: EPEVTQTPSHQVTQMGQEVILRCVPISNHLYFYWYRQILGQKVEFLVSFYNNEISEKSEIFDDQFSVERPDGSNFTLKIRSTKLEDSAMYFCASSEGPWASTDTQYFGPGTRLTVL.

For this clone: A much larger clone sits a single nucleotide away, making a read error possible. The chain has TRBV2 and TRBJ2-5, with TRBD1 matching 8 bases. J lost 3 bases, V lost 6 bases, and 3 bases had no gene match. The germline gives CDR1 SNHLY, CDR2 FYNNEI. The CDR3 is made up of 13 amino acids. CDR3 residues: CASSGQGKETQYF. CDR3 bases: TGTGCCAGCAGCGGACAGGGTAAAGAGACCCAGTACTTC.

The chain is built from TRBV6-6 and TRBJ2-5; D is undetermined. The CDR3 covers 15 residues. Trimming took 2 bases from V and 3 from J, leaving 13 bases between them. Per germline, CDR1 MNHNY and CDR2 SVGAGI (reference sequence). The DNA of the CDR3 is TGTGCCAGCAGTTACGCGGACCGCAGAAAAGAGACCCAGTACTTC. Amino acid sequence: CASSYADRRKETQYF.

This rearrangement joins TRBV7-9 to TRBJ2-3; no firm D call. The CDR3 has 14 residues. Germline CDR1 SEHNR, CDR2 FQNEAQ (reference sequence). V was trimmed by 5 bases and J by 5 bases, leaving 14 bases between them. CDR3: CASSDGPERDTQYF. Here the CDR3 DNA reads TGTGCCAGCAGCGACGGCCCTGAGAGAGATACGCAGTATTTT.

This clone has a single count. The rearrangement uses TRBV6-5 and TRBJ2-7, with D hard to call. Germline V gene sequence: CDR1 MNHEY, CDR2 SVGAGI. V lost 6 bases, J lost 5 bases, and 8 bases lay in between. The length of the CDR3 is 11 residues. DNA for the CDR3: TGTGCCAGCAGGTTACTAAACGAGCAGTACTTC. Protein: CASRLLNEQYF.

The rearrangement joins TRBV19 to TRBJ1-4; 7 bases match TRBD1. The V gene end was trimmed by 5 bases and the J gene end by 8 bases; junction bases not matched to a gene: 8. CDR1 LNHDA and CDR2 SQIVND come from the germline V gene (reference sequence). The CDR3 is 14 residues long. CDR3 amino acids: CASSFPGQPEKLFF. In DNA, the CDR3 is TGTGCCAGTAGTTTCCCGGGACAGCCGGAAAAACTGTTTTTT.

Only one count was recorded for this clone. The same CDR3 also results from other DNA sequences found in this sample. The chain recombines TRBV5-1 with TRBJ2-1; TRBD2 aligns across 12 bases. V was pared by 5 bases and J by 3 bases, with 3 bases of the junction left unmatched. Germline loops: CDR1 SGHRS, CDR2 YFSETQ. The CDR3 covers 15 residues. The CDR3 loop reads CASSSTSGSYNEQFF. CDR3 coding DNA: TGCGCCAGCAGTTCGACTAGCGGGAGCTACAATGAGCAGTTCTTC.

This clone showed up just once. The chain combines TRBV30 with TRBJ1-3, with TRBD1 as a possible D gene (6 bases). Trimming took 6 bases from V and 4 from J, leaving 16 bases between them. CDR1 is GTSNPN, CDR2 SVGIG, per germline (reference sequence). The CDR3 extends over 14 amino acids. The CDR3 DNA follows: TGTGCCTGCCAAAGGGGGGGCTCGGGAAACACCATATATTTT. This translates into CACQRGGSGNTIYF.

In nucleotides, the CDR3 is TGCAGCGTTGGGGCCAGAGATCAGCCCCAGCATTTT. Translation: CSVGARDQPQHF. The chain links TRBV29-1 to TRBJ1-5; D uncertain. Trimming shortened V by 4 bases and J by 5 bases, and 9 bases separated the two germline ends. The CDR3 has 12 amino acids. The germline CDR1 and CDR2 sequences are SQVTM and ANQGSEA.

V is TRBV7-2 and J is TRBJ1-2, with no clear D. The CDR3 is made up of 13 amino acids. Between the trimmed V and J ends, which lost 5 bases and 8 bases, there was a span of 15 bases. Germline lookup yields CDR1 SGHTA and CDR2 FQGNSA. The CDR3 loop reads CASSQYNHMGYTF. CDR3 DNA: TGTGCCAGCAGCCAGTATAATCATATGGGCTACACCTTC.

The J gene is TRBJ2-7, the V gene TRBV7-9; TRBD2 might be the D (5 bases). Trimming stripped 3 bases from V and 0 bases from J, with 12 bases between. Germline CDR1 is SEHNR and CDR2 is FQNEAQ (reference sequence). CDR3 length: 15 residues. In DNA form, the CDR3 reads TGTGCCAGCAGCTTCGCGGGTGGGAGCTCCTACGAGCAGTACTTC. Translated, it gives CASSFAGGSSYEQYF.

This chain connects TRBV10-3 to TRBJ2-3, with a tentative D call TRBD2 (6 bases). Germline lookup yields CDR1 ENHRY and CDR2 SYGVKD. There are 14 residues in the CDR3. The V end was cut by 6 bases, the J end by 4 bases, with 14 bases between. The CDR3 nucleotides read TGTGCCATCAGGGCTAGCGACCGCTCAGATACGCAGTATTTT. It encodes CAIRASDRSDTQYF.

As regards this clone: Compared with germline, one end of the junction differs, possibly owing to a read error. The J gene is TRBJ1-3, the V gene TRBV30; D uncertain. CDR3 length: 13 residues. Germline V lookup: CDR1 GTSNPN, CDR2 SVGIG (reference sequence). The CDR3 DNA sequence: TGTGCCCGGAGCCGGGGAGAGGGAAACACCATATATTTT. This sequence encodes CARSRGEGNTIYF.

The rearrangement links TRBV10-3 to TRBJ2-7, with 14 bases matching TRBD2. There are 15 residues in the CDR3. CDR1 ENHRY and CDR2 SYGVKD come from the germline V gene. The V segment lost 9 bases and the J segment 6 bases; nucleotides outside the gene matches: 10. CDR3 in DNA: TGTGCCATTACACCCGGGACTAGCGGGAGTGGCGAGCAGTACTTC. Its translation: CAITPGTSGSGEQYF.

This clone was recorded a few times. The chain combines TRBV29-1 with TRBJ2-2, with 10 nucleotides matching TRBD1. CDR3 length: 15 residues. Germline V CDR1 and CDR2: SQVTM, ANQGSEA. The V and J ends lost 4 bases and 7 bases, in that order; junction bases with no gene match: 9. CDR3 in amino acids: CSVARTGGSNGELFF. CDR3 coding DNA: TGCAGCGTTGCTCGGACAGGGGGTTCCAACGGGGAGCTGTTTTTT.

V and J are TRBV2 and TRBJ1-3, with D perhaps TRBD1 (5 bases). V gave up 7 bases and J gave up 1 base, with 20 bases separating them. Germline values: CDR1 SNHLY, CDR2 FYNNEI. This CDR3 is 17 amino acids long. The CDR3 sequence is CASNDQGRPYSGNTIYF. CDR3 bases: TGTGCCAGCAACGACCAGGGACGGCCCTATTCTGGAAACACCATATATTTT.

The rearrangement uses TRBV7-2 and TRBJ1-2; TRBD1 matches at 7 bases. The V and J ends lost 4 bases and 7 bases, in that order; junction bases with no gene match: 12. CDR3 length: 15 residues. The V gene's germline CDR1 is SGHTA and CDR2 FQGNSA. The CDR3 region has the DNA TGTGCCAGCAGCTCATTGGACAGGTTAGCCGGTGGCTACACCTTC. Its translation: CASSSLDRLAGGYTF.

This chain uses TRBV28 with TRBJ2-1, with D possibly TRBD2 on 5 matching bases. The length of the CDR3 is 12 residues. Trimming removed 8 bases at V and 10 bases at J, with 15 bases between. Germline V CDR1 and CDR2: MDHEN, SYDVKM. The CDR3 sequence: CASYTRPSEQFF. As DNA, the CDR3 is TGTGCCAGCTATACTAGGCCCTCGGAGCAGTTCTTC.